This entry lists 22 T cell receptor beta chains sequenced from one sample in a study of T cell responses to AZD1222 COVID-19 vaccine. The assay was immunoSEQ multiplex PCR, and TCRdb's table has in-frame clones only and misses some. The top ten clones hold 4.2% of a sample with around 78,000 clones, about 88% of them seen once. Sequenced material: peripheral blood, taken on day 0 of AZD1222 vaccination. The receptors originated from an adult in good health.

J is TRBJ2-1 and V is TRBV12-3 or TRBV12-4; D gene ambiguous. CDR3 length: 12 amino acids. The germline V and J ends were trimmed by 6 bases and 7 bases, with 10 bases remaining between them. The CDR3 is CASRVSANEQFF. The CDR3 bases are TGTGCCAGCAGAGTCAGCGCAAATGAGCAGTTCTTC.

J is TRBJ2-1 and V is TRBV11-2; D remains unclear. Germline V gene lookup returns CDR1 SGHAT and CDR2 FQNNGV. V lost 1 base, J lost 10 bases, and 8 bases lay in between. There are 12 residues in the CDR3. The DNA of the CDR3 is TGTGCCAGCAGCTTAGGTTTGGTGGAGCAGTTCTTC. It is translated as CASSLGLVEQFF. The complete variable domain, with remaining parts taken from reference TRBV11-2 and TRBJ2-1, reads EAGVAQSPRYKIIEKRQSVAFWCNPISGHATLYWYQQILGQGPKLLIQFQNNGVVDDSQLPKDRFSAERLKGVDSTLKIQPAKLEDSAVYLCASSLGLVEQFFGPGTRLTVL.

J is TRBJ1-3 and V is TRBV15; D not resolved. The CDR3 covers 13 residues. Trimming pared 0 bases from V and 4 bases from J, leaving 4 bases between. The germline gives CDR1 LNHNV, CDR2 YYDKDF (reference sequence). CDR3 nucleotide sequence: TGTGCCACCAGCAGAGAGCAGGGAAACACCATATATTTT. It codes for CATSREQGNTIYF.

J is TRBJ2-1 and V is TRBV7-6, with 11 bases that match TRBD2. The CDR3 is 18 amino acids. Germline V gives CDR1 SGHVS, CDR2 FNYEAQ. The V segment lost 5 bases and the J segment 0 bases; nucleotides outside the gene matches: 9. The CDR3 DNA is TGTGCCAGCAGCGAGACTAGCGGGGAAAGGCCCTCCTACAATGAGCAGTTCTTC. This gives the protein CASSETSGERPSYNEQFF.

The chain employs TRBV2 and TRBJ1-5; D is perhaps TRBD1 (5 bases). Germline V gives CDR1 SNHLY, CDR2 FYNNEI. The V and J ends lost 7 bases and 0 bases respectively, with 10 bases between them. The CDR3 contains 14 residues. The CDR3 reads CASKGAPSNQPQHF. For the CDR3, the DNA is TGTGCCAGCAAAGGGGCTCCTAGCAATCAGCCCCAGCATTTT.

CDR3 in DNA: TGTGCCAGCAGCTTCGGTCAGGCAGGCCGGAGGGAGACCCAGTACTTC. Translation gives CASSFGQAGRRETQYF. This chain links TRBV7-2 with TRBJ2-5; possible D gene TRBD2, 5 bases. Germline loops: CDR1 SGHTA, CDR2 FQGNSA. The CDR3 is 16 residues long. Trimming took 3 bases from V and 5 from J, leaving 19 bases between them.

This CDR3 is CASSTGFDGYTF. The CDR3 DNA sequence: TGTGCCAGCAGCACAGGGTTCGATGGCTACACCTTC. The chain combines TRBV5-8 with TRBJ1-2, with D tentatively TRBD1 (6 bases). V lost 4 bases, J lost 6 bases, and 10 bases lay in between. The CDR3 loop spans 12 amino acids. Germline V lookup: CDR1 SGHTS, CDR2 YDEGEE. Together with reference TRBV5-8 and TRBJ1-2, the CDR3 gives the full variable domain: EAGVTQSPTHLIKTRGQQATLRCSPISGHTSVYWYQQALGLGLQFLLWYDEGEERNRGNFPPRFSGRQFPNYSSELNVNALELEDSALYLCASSTGFDGYTFGSGTRLTVV.

V and J are TRBV18 and TRBJ1-6; the match to TRBD1 covers 11 bases. Germline V lookup: CDR1 KGHSH, CDR2 LQKENI. The junction had 7 bases not matched to a gene; V was cut back by 3 bases and J by 9 bases. The CDR3 has 16 amino acids. CDR3 in amino acids: CASSPGQGASGSPLHF. Written as DNA, the CDR3 is TGTGCCAGCTCACCTGGACAGGGGGCGTCTGGTTCACCCCTCCACTTT. Full variable domain (missing parts from reference TRBV18 and TRBJ1-6): NAGVMQNPRHLVRRRGQEARLRCSPMKGHSHVYWYRQLPEEGLKFMVYLQKENIIDESGMPKERFSAEFPKEGPSILRIQQVVRGDSAAYFCASSPGQGASGSPLHFGNGTRLTVT.

The CDR3 sequence: CASSNNGRGSNEQFF. Here the CDR3 DNA reads TGTGCCAGCAGCAACAACGGGAGAGGGAGCAATGAGCAGTTCTTC. The chain has TRBV21-1 and TRBJ2-1; the table's D call, TRBD2, has no DNA check behind it. TRBV21-1 is annotated as a pseudogene. CDR3 length: 15 amino acids.

This sequence joins TRBV4-1 and TRBJ1-5; possible D gene TRBD1, 5 bases. CDR3 size: 17 residues. Per the germline V gene, CDR1 is MGHRA and CDR2 is YSYEKL. With 5 bases removed from V and 1 base from J, the gap between germline ends came to 18 bases. CDR3 amino acids: CASSSPTGGRSNQPQHF. The CDR3 DNA reads as TGCGCCAGCAGCTCCCCGACGGGGGGTAGGAGCAATCAGCCCCAGCATTTT.

The rearrangement uses TRBV2 and TRBJ1-1; D gene ambiguous. V was trimmed by 3 bases and J by 1 base, leaving 0 bases between them. The CDR3 extends over 11 amino acids. Germline CDR1 and CDR2: SNHLY and FYNNEI. The CDR3 region has the DNA TGTGCCAGCAGTGAGAACACTGAAGCTTTCTTT. As protein: CASSENTEAFF.

The rearrangement links TRBV10-3 to TRBJ2-5; a possible D gene is TRBD2 (6 bases). Between the trimmed V and J ends, which lost 4 bases and 1 base, there was a span of 16 bases. CDR1 is ENHRY and CDR2 is SYGVKD in the germline V gene. This CDR3 comprises 16 residues. In nucleotides, the CDR3 is TGTGCCATCAGTGGAGGAGGGCTGGGAAGCCAAGAGACCCAGTACTTC. Translating it yields CAISGGGLGSQETQYF.

This rearrangement joins TRBV30 to TRBJ1-1; D is possibly TRBD1 (5 bases). The CDR3 covers 13 residues. With 3 bases removed from V and 3 bases from J, the gap between germline ends came to 11 bases. CDR1 and CDR2 (germline): GTSNPN, SVGIG (reference sequence). DNA for the CDR3: TGTGCCTGGAGGAAAGACAGTTACACTGAAGCTTTCTTT. Amino acids: CAWRKDSYTEAFF.

This chain uses TRBV28 with TRBJ1-3; D gene unclear. The V end lost 5 bases, the J end lost 9 bases, and 20 bases lay between the germline ends. The germline V gene encodes CDR1 MDHEN and CDR2 SYDVKM. There are 15 residues in the CDR3. DNA for the CDR3: TGTGCCAGCAGTCCCAAATCCCGCTGGAAGGTCACCATATATTTT. It specifies CASSPKSRWKVTIYF.

The chain combines TRBV30 with TRBJ1-4; 8 bases are shared with TRBD1. The germline V gene has CDR1 GTSNPN and CDR2 SVGIG (reference sequence). The CDR3 extends over 17 amino acids. V lost 3 bases to trimming and J lost 3 bases; unmatched junction nucleotides: 12. CDR3 DNA sequence: TGTGCCTGGAGAGACAACCACCCGACAGGGGCTAATGAAAAACTGTTTTTT. As protein: CAWRDNHPTGANEKLFF.

This chain connects TRBV6-5 to TRBJ1-6, with 7 bases that match TRBD1. There are 13 residues in the CDR3. CDR1 is MNHEY, CDR2 SVGAGI, per germline. The V gene end was trimmed by 10 bases and the J gene end by 5 bases; junction bases not matched to a gene: 5. Written as DNA, the CDR3 is TGTGCCACCTTGGACAGGAATAATTCACCCCTCCACTTT. It yields the protein CATLDRNNSPLHF.

The chain links TRBV28 to TRBJ1-4; D is unresolved. The CDR3 has 14 residues. Germline V gene lookup returns CDR1 MDHEN and CDR2 SYDVKM. V lost 6 bases to trimming and J lost 10 bases, with 18 bases between them. The CDR3 sequence: CASSNGGPSGKLFF. CDR3 DNA: TGTGCCAGCAGCAACGGAGGCCCTTCGGGAAAACTGTTTTTT.

The chain joins TRBV9 to TRBJ1-3; 8 bases map to TRBD1. Trimming at V came to 3 bases and at J to 2 bases, leaving 7 bases not matched to a gene. CDR1 SGDLS and CDR2 YYNGEE come from the germline V gene. The CDR3 consists of 16 residues. CDR3 sequence (DNA): TGTGCCAGCAGCGAGACCAAGGGACAGGCTGGAAACACCATATATTTT. This translates into CASSETKGQAGNTIYF.

This clone appeared a few times. The chain joins TRBV6-2 or TRBV6-3 to TRBJ2-1, with 11 bases fitting TRBD2. Germline values: CDR1 MNHEY, CDR2 SVGEGT. The CDR3 is 16 residues long. Trimming at V came to 5 bases and at J to 5 bases, leaving 8 bases not matched to a gene. Here the CDR3 reads CASSDRTSGYHNEQFF. CDR3 bases: TGTGCCAGCAGTGACAGGACTAGCGGGTACCACAATGAGCAGTTCTTC.

The rearrangement uses TRBV5-1 and TRBJ1-1, with TRBD1 identical over 10 bases. This CDR3 has 17 residues. Germline V CDR1 and CDR2: SGHRS, YFSETQ. V lost 3 bases, J lost 0 bases, and 8 bases stayed unmatched. The CDR3 DNA sequence: TGCGCCAGCAGCTCCGTGGGGACAGGGGATTTGAACACTGAAGCTTTCTTT. As protein: CASSSVGTGDLNTEAFF.

The CDR3 spells CASSRGGGSDTGELFF. The CDR3 bases are TGTGCCAGCAGCCGGGGCGGGGGTTCGGACACCGGGGAGCTGTTTTTT. The chain joins TRBV7-8 to TRBJ2-2; TRBD2 aligns across 7 bases. This CDR3 comprises 16 residues. Losses at the gene ends were 5 bases for V and 3 bases for J; bases not matched to a gene: 9. Germline loops: CDR1 SGHVS, CDR2 FQNEAQ.

The V and J genes are TRBV3-1 (or the pseudogene TRBV3-2) and TRBJ1-3; D is perhaps TRBD1 (5 bases). Germline V gene lookup returns CDR1 LGHDT and CDR2 YNNKEL (reference sequence). The V gene lost 1 base and the J gene lost 0 bases, with 7 bases spanning the gap. This CDR3 is built from 15 residues. This chain's CDR3 is CASSQAGVSGNTIYF. DNA for the CDR3: TGTGCCAGCAGCCAAGCGGGGGTCTCTGGAAACACCATATATTTT.